The entry below describes one T cell receptor beta chain. The sample comes from a study of blood T cells in healthy people across ages. A second PCR, run for roughly 7 to 11 cycles, used a sample-barcoded 5' primer plus a J-beta primer mix. Researchers report that each sample yielded at least 3 million CDR3-containing paired-end reads. TCRdb re-called the 5' RACE reads through MiXCR, storing one row per CDR3 protein. Of some 1.6 million distinct CDR3 sequences listed, almost 35% were seen once; the top ten hold around 11%. This CDR3 has 15 residues. Germline values: CDR1 MDHEN, CDR2 SYDVKM. The V and J ends lost 0 bases and 5 bases respectively, with 13 bases between them.

The receptor was derived from a woman aged 25 to 39 in good health. The material sequenced was blood. The chain uses TRBV28 and TRBJ2-5; perhaps TRBD1 as D (6 bases). The CDR3 is CASSLWERTVETQYF. DNA for the CDR3: TGTGCCAGCAGTTTATGGGAAAGGACAGTTGAGACCCAGTACTTC.